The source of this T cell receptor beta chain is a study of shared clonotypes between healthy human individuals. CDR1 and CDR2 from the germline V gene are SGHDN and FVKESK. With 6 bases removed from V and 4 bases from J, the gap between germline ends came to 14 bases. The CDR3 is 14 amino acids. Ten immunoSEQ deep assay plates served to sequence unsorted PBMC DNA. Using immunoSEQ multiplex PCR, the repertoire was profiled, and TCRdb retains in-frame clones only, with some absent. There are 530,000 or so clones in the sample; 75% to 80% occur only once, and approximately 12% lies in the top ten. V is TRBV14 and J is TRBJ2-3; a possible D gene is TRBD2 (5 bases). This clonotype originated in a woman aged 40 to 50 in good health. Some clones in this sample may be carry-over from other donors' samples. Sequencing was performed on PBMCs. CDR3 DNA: TGTGCCAGCAGTACCTTCGGACTGGCAGATACGCAGTATTTT. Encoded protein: CASSTFGLADTQYF. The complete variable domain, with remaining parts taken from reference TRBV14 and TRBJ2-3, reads EAGVTQFPSHSVIEKGQTVTLRCDPISGHDNLYWYRRVMGKEIKFLLHFVKESKQDESGMPNNRFLAERTGGTYSTLKVQPAELEDSGVYFCASSTFGLADTQYFGPGTRLTVL.